The 9 T cell receptor beta chains reported below all come from one sample, sequenced in a study of T cells in Graves' hyperthyroidism and ophthalmopathy. There were TCR beta CDR3 regions amplified from RNA transcripts. The HTBI set primed first-round TCR CDR3 RT-PCR. One entry per CDR3 protein, called by TCRdb with MiXCR from the multiplex PCR reads. The table records roughly 49,000 distinct CDR3 sequences, approximately 58% of them present only once. The sample was peripheral blood or thyroid tissue (not recorded which). Receptors were obtained from a man between 18 and 35 years old with Graves' hyperthyroidism.

In its sample, this clonotype was seen once. In DNA form, the CDR3 reads TGTGCCAGCAGTTACACAGGGACCTATAATTCACCCCAGCATTTT. As protein: CASSYTGTYNSPQHF. The chain uses TRBV6-6 and TRBJ1-5, with D perhaps matching TRBD1 (6 bases). CDR1 and CDR2 (germline): MNHNY, SVGAGI (reference sequence). Trimming took 2 bases from V and 10 from J, leaving 18 bases between them. This CDR3 spans 15 amino acids.

In regard to this clonotype: It is likely a read error, because the conserved phenylalanine at the end of the CDR3 is missing. The limits of the CDR3 on the DNA are not certain, so only TCRdb's listed CDR3 is given. The chain carries TRBV2 and TRBJ2-3; the table's D call, TRBD1, was not checked against the DNA. Germline V CDR1 and CDR2: SNHLY, FYNNEI. The CDR3 is 11 residues long, ends included. Here the CDR3 reads CASSADRDRVY.

This clonotype occurred many times. The chain couples TRBV12-3 or TRBV12-4 to TRBJ1-4; tentatively, D is TRBD1 (5 bases). V was cut by 5 bases and J by 6 bases, with 13 bases left in between. The CDR3 contains 14 residues. Here the CDR3 DNA reads TGTGCCAGCAGTCCTTCGTACAGGCATGAAAAACTGTTTTTT. Residues: CASSPSYRHEKLFF.

This rearrangement joins TRBV20-1 to TRBJ1-5, with a tentative D call TRBD1 (6 bases). The CDR3 is 15 residues long. V gave up 0 bases and J gave up 6 bases, with 15 bases separating them. Germline V gives CDR1 DFQATT, CDR2 SNEGSKA (reference sequence). CDR3 bases: TGCAGTGCTAGAGACCAAGGGAGGGGGACTCAGCCCCAGCATTTT. It codes for CSARDQGRGTQPQHF.

The genes are TRBV7-6 and TRBJ2-7; D not resolved. Per germline, CDR1 SGHVS and CDR2 FNYEAQ. There are 13 residues in the CDR3. The V end was cut by 3 bases, the J end by 4 bases, with 10 bases between. CDR3 protein: CASSLDLTYEQYF. The DNA of the CDR3 is TGTGCCAGCAGCTTGGACCTTACGTACGAGCAGTACTTC.

This clonotype was observed once. V is TRBV7-9 and J is TRBJ2-7, with D maybe TRBD2 (6 bases). The length of the CDR3 is 13 residues. Trimming took 5 bases from V and 2 from J, leaving 10 bases between them. Germline loops: CDR1 SEHNR, CDR2 FQNEAQ (reference sequence). The CDR3 DNA follows: TGTGCCAGCAGCCACGCGGGGCCCTACGAGCAGTACTTC. Translated, it gives CASSHAGPYEQYF.

In this sample, this clonotype turned up many times. The chain has TRBV12-3 or TRBV12-4 and TRBJ1-1; no reliable D call. The CDR3 runs 14 residues. V lost 4 bases, J lost 1 base, and 10 bases lay in between. CDR3 in amino acids: CASSSAESNTEAFF. The CDR3, as DNA: TGTGCCAGCAGTTCGGCAGAGTCGAACACTGAAGCTTTCTTT.

This clonotype was seen a handful of times. V gene TRBV7-9 combines with J gene TRBJ2-5; TRBD1 matches 7 bases. V was pared by 1 base and J by 7 bases, with 0 bases of the junction left unmatched. Germline CDR1 SEHNR, CDR2 FQNEAQ (reference sequence). The CDR3 sequence is 12 residues long. This CDR3 reads CASSLGQGTQYF. In DNA, the CDR3 is TGTGCCAGCAGCTTAGGACAGGGGACCCAGTACTTC.

Many counts were recorded for this clonotype. The chain is built from TRBV6-5 and TRBJ1-5, with D possibly being TRBD1 (5 bases). CDR1 and CDR2 from the germline V gene are MNHEY and SVGAGI. Trimming took off 0 bases at V and 6 bases at J, with 15 bases between the two ends. The CDR3 has 16 amino acids. CDR3 DNA sequence: TGTGCCAGCAGTTACTCCCCCGGGGGGTTAGGTCAGCCCCAGCATTTT. Translated, it gives CASSYSPGGLGQPQHF.